What follows describes a single T cell receptor beta chain. A few counts support this clonotype. Its antigen remains undetermined. Qualities for individual bases were not recorded, and no much larger clone is one base off. The instrument was an Illumina HiSeq 2500. Quantitative 5'-RACE with molecular barcodes was the method used to prepare the TCR beta libraries. Processing in the source paper ran as follows. A new computational method based on a probabilistic model of VDJ rearrangement was used to identify disease-linked TCR variants. TCRdb handled the public reads itself, with Q25 trimming in fastp and clone calling in MiXCR, and kept productive beta chains. One record per CDR3 amino acid sequence lists the most common genes and DNA. Clone size and V and J calls follow TCRdb, not the original study. For this sample there are nearly 250,000 distinct CDR3 sequences; under 35% appear just once. In total, the top ten clones hold around 4.2% of the sample.

This record belongs to a study of CD8 T cells in ankylosing spondylitis (dated by TCRdb to about 2017). About the full investigation: The study profiled T cell receptor beta repertoires in healthy donors and ankylosing spondylitis patients to find disease-linked TCR variants. Peripheral blood samples were taken, and synovial fluid was additionally collected from ankylosing spondylitis patients. The full study cohort was made up of 25 ankylosing spondylitis patients and about a hundred healthy donors. General study outcomes and caveats: Some TCR beta motif variants had previously been reported in synovial fluid and blood of reactive arthritis patients, which suggested common disease-initiation mechanisms. A TCR beta motif made up of fewer than 10 highly homologous amino acid variants appeared to be characteristic of blood from ankylosing spondylitis patients. In peripheral blood, the disease-linked clones were found at relatively low frequencies and had a CD8+ phenotype. Significant enrichment of the disease-linked clones was reported in matched synovial fluid samples from ankylosing spondylitis patients.

Including cysteine and phenylalanine, the CDR3 has 15 amino acids. The only DNA kept is the CDR3, 45 bases in frame from the first base. Looking up the germline V gene yields CDR1 ENHRY and CDR2 SYGVKD. The junction shows trimming of 6 bases on V and 0 bases on J, and the gene matches do not reach 7 bases of it. The receptor was derived from a male donor with ankylosing spondylitis or in good health (not recorded which). What was sequenced was blood, either unsorted or a sorted T cell fraction (not recorded which). This chain joins TRBV10-3 to TRBJ1-1, and TRBD1 matches 7 of the central bases. The bases are TGTGCCATCAGGCCTCGAACAGGGGTGAACACTGAAGCTTTCTTT. The translation is CAIRPRTGVNTEAFF.